A selection of T cell receptor beta chains follows, all from one sample in a study of T cell repertoires in cytomegalovirus infection. These receptors lack a known antigen. From the reads, TCRdb called clonotypes with MiXCR, one entry per CDR3 protein. The table includes around 300,000 distinct CDR3 sequences, just under 25% detected once. Sequenced material: cultured PBMCs, taken from culture after CMV antigen stimulation. The receptors shown here come from a human donor in good health (CMV status not recorded). Some clones in this sample may be carry-over from other donors' samples. The CDR3 runs from the conserved cysteine through the conserved F or W. A D gene is named only where the DNA matches it firmly. Where a row states a size, it is once, few, many or the class of an expanded clone; other rows omit it.

d_call: -
v_call: TRBV20-1
clone_size: -
j_call: TRBJ1-4
cdr3_aa: CSARKRLNEKLFF
cdr3_nt: TGCAGTGCTAGAAAACGGCTTAATGAAAAACTGTTTTTT

d_call: TRBD1
v_call: TRBV19
clone_size: -
j_call: TRBJ2-2
cdr3_aa: CASSISGQGGTGELFF
cdr3_nt: TGTGCCAGTAGTATCTCGGGACAGGGGGGGACCGGGGAGCTGTTTTTT

d_call: -
v_call: TRBV7-8
clone_size: many
j_call: TRBJ2-7
cdr3_aa: CASSSDSRYEQYF
cdr3_nt: TGTGCCAGCAGCTCGGACAGCCGCTACGAGCAGTACTTC

d_call: -
v_call: TRBV20-1
clone_size: -
j_call: TRBJ1-2
cdr3_aa: CSAMVPGENYGYTF
cdr3_nt: TGCAGTGCTATGGTGCCAGGCGAAAACTATGGCTACACCTTC

d_call: TRBD2
v_call: TRBV10-3
clone_size: -
j_call: TRBJ2-3
cdr3_aa: CAMSGRTDTQYF
cdr3_nt: TGTGCCATGAGCGGGAGGACAGATACGCAGTATTTT

d_call: -
v_call: TRBV5-1
clone_size: few
j_call: TRBJ2-2
cdr3_aa: CASSLAAVNTGELFF
cdr3_nt: TGCGCCAGCAGCTTGGCCGCGGTGAACACCGGGGAGCTGTTTTTT

d_call: -
v_call: TRBV7-2
clone_size: many
j_call: TRBJ2-3
cdr3_aa: CASSLQPTTPDTQYF
cdr3_nt: TGTGCCAGCAGCTTACAGCCGACTACACCAGATACGCAGTATTTT

d_call: -
v_call: TRBV12-3/TRBV12-4
clone_size: few
j_call: TRBJ1-3
cdr3_aa: CASSYTGNTIYF
cdr3_nt: TGTGCCAGCAGTTATACTGGAAACACCATATATTTT

d_call: TRBD2
v_call: TRBV5-4
clone_size: once
j_call: TRBJ2-5
cdr3_aa: CASSVGLAGGEETQYF
cdr3_nt: TGTGCCAGCAGCGTTGGACTAGCGGGAGGGGAGGAGACCCAGTACTTC

d_call: -
v_call: TRBV6-2/TRBV6-3
clone_size: -
j_call: TRBJ2-2
cdr3_aa: CASSFSRQANTGELFF
cdr3_nt: TGTGCCAGCAGTTTCTCCCGACAGGCGAACACCGGGGAGCTGTTTTTT

d_call: -
v_call: TRBV7-2
clone_size: -
j_call: TRBJ2-7
cdr3_aa: CASSLEKGPYEQYF
cdr3_nt: TGTGCCAGCAGCTTAGAAAAGGGGCCCTACGAGCAGTACTTC

d_call: TRBD1
v_call: TRBV20-1
clone_size: -
j_call: TRBJ1-5
cdr3_aa: CSAVGQGGQPQHF
cdr3_nt: TGCAGTGCAGTCGGACAGGGCGGGCAGCCCCAGCATTTT

d_call: TRBD2
v_call: TRBV20-1
clone_size: few
j_call: TRBJ2-1
cdr3_aa: CSASQHTSGNNEQFF
cdr3_nt: TGCAGTGCTAGCCAACATACTAGCGGGAACAATGAGCAGTTCTTC

d_call: -
v_call: TRBV7-8
clone_size: many
j_call: TRBJ1-1
cdr3_aa: CASSFPYGMTEAFF
cdr3_nt: TGTGCCAGCAGCTTTCCCTACGGGATGACTGAAGCTTTCTTT

d_call: TRBD1
v_call: TRBV19
clone_size: -
j_call: TRBJ2-2
cdr3_aa: CASSRRRQGANGELFF
cdr3_nt: TGTGCCAGTAGCCGCCGGCGTCAGGGGGCTAACGGGGAGCTGTTTTTT

d_call: -
v_call: TRBV24-1
clone_size: -
j_call: TRBJ2-1
cdr3_aa: CATSDWDSPFNNEQFF
cdr3_nt: TGTGCCACCAGTGATTGGGATAGCCCCTTTAACAATGAGCAGTTCTTC

d_call: -
v_call: TRBV11-2
clone_size: few
j_call: TRBJ2-3
cdr3_aa: CASSSPVNPRRTDTQYF
cdr3_nt: TGTGCCAGCAGCTCGCCAGTCAACCCCCGAAGGACAGATACGCAGTATTTT